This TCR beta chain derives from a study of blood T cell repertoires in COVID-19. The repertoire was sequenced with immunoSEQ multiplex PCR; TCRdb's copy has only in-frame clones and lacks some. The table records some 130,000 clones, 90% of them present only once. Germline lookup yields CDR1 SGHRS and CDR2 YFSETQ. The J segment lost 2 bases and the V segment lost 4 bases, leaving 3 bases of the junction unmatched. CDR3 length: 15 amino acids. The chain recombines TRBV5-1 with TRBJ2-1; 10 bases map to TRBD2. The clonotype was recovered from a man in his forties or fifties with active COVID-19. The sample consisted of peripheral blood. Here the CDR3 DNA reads TGCGCCAGCAGCCACAGCGGGAGGGCCTACAATGAGCAGTTCTTC. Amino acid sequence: CASSHSGRAYNEQFF.